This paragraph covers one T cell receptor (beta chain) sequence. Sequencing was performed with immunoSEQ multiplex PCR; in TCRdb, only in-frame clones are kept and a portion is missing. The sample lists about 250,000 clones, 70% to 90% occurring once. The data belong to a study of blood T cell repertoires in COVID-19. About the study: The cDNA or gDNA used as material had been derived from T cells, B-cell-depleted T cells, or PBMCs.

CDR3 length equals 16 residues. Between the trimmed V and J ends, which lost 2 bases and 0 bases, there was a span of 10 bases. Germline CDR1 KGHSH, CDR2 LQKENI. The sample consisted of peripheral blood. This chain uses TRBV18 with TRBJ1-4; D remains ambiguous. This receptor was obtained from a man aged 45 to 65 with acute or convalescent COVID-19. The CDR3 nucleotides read TGTGCCAGCTCACCAGTCCCAGAAACAACTAATGAAAAACTGTTTTTT. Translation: CASSPVPETTNEKLFF.